These T cell receptor beta chains were read from a single sample in a study of response to subunit inactivated influenza vaccine. MiXCR, run by TCRdb on the RT-PCR reads, gives a single entry per CDR3 protein. The repertoire has around 750,000 distinct CDR3 sequences, roughly 20% of them found once; the top ten carry 9.5% to 13%. The sample here was PBMCs from blood, taken roughly 5 days after vaccination. These receptors all stem from a man between 45 and 60 years old who received an inactivated influenza vaccine. CDR3s include the opening cysteine and the closing phenylalanine or tryptophan. D genes are given only for firm matches.

>TRBJ1-1|TRBV20-1|-
CSAQLRRRQNTEAFF
>TRBJ2-2|TRBV9|TRBD2
CASSVGLAGPRGTGELFF
>TRBJ2-6|TRBV2|TRBD1
CASRDRDSGANVLTF
>TRBJ2-2|TRBV29-1|-
CSVDGQRNTGELFF
>TRBJ1-2|TRBV12-3/TRBV12-4|TRBD1
CASSNWDRAYGYTF
>TRBJ2-7|TRBV20-1|-
CSASSRAFLRDEQYF
>TRBJ2-1|TRBV4-3|TRBD1
CASSEQGQEGIEQFF
>TRBJ2-5|TRBV7-2|-
CASSLVVGTQETQYF
>TRBJ2-2|TRBV10-3|TRBD2
CATLPGLADGELFF
>TRBJ2-1|TRBV18|-
CASSPPARDEQFF
>TRBJ1-2|TRBV2|-
CASRSLLYGYTF
>TRBJ2-3|TRBV24-1|TRBD2
CATSDLWQRGLAGADTQYF
>TRBJ2-3|TRBV10-3|TRBD2
CAISESGGSGDTQYF
>TRBJ2-7|TRBV29-1|TRBD2
CSERDYSGEHYF
>TRBJ2-3|TRBV20-1|TRBD2
CSARYGGSTDTQYF
>TRBJ2-7|TRBV12-3/TRBV12-4|TRBD1
CASSRGTGPYEQYF
>TRBJ2-7|TRBV5-1|TRBD2
CASSLAGETYEQYF
>TRBJ1-1|TRBV28|TRBD1
CASSPWDSSSAEAFF
>TRBJ2-1|TRBV20-1|TRBD2
CSARDPGTSGDYNEQFF
>TRBJ2-5|TRBV6-2/TRBV6-3|-
CASSRWDRGETQYF
>TRBJ2-3|TRBV20-1|TRBD2
CSATNSGGGTDTQYF
>TRBJ2-1|TRBV20-1|TRBD1
CSARSIQGAGYNEQFF
>TRBJ2-1|TRBV18|TRBD1
CASSPLTGGSSYNEQFF
>TRBJ2-2|TRBV15|-
CATSRVGELFF
>TRBJ1-1|TRBV20-1|-
CSAGRTRRGTEAFF
>TRBJ1-3|TRBV9|TRBD1
CASTPTGGTGNTIYF
>TRBJ2-5|TRBV6-1|TRBD1
CASSGQGLLQETQYF
>TRBJ1-2|TRBV4-2|TRBD1
CASSQPGQANYGYTF
>TRBJ2-1|TRBV5-1|-
CASSLARAGPGEQFF
>TRBJ1-2|TRBV7-2|TRBD1
CASSLEQGLNGYTF
>TRBJ2-2|TRBV9|-
CASSVVQTNTGELFF
>TRBJ1-6|TRBV12-3/TRBV12-4|-
CASSPPDRPNSPLHF
>TRBJ2-3|TRBV7-2|-
CASSLYAGRGTDTQYF
>TRBJ2-7|TRBV5-1|TRBD2
CASSLLGLAGIYEQYF
>TRBJ2-7|TRBV7-6|TRBD1
CASSLRTGAYEQYF
>TRBJ1-1|TRBV12-3/TRBV12-4|TRBD1
CASSAGTGTNTEAFF
>TRBJ2-3|TRBV5-6|-
CASSWGTSGRTDTQYF
>TRBJ2-7|TRBV4-3|-
CASSQDIQPLYEQYF
>TRBJ2-1|TRBV29-1|-
CSVEPPGAVHNEQFF
>TRBJ2-1|TRBV29-1|TRBD2
CSVGLAGPFGEQFF
>TRBJ2-5|TRBV29-1|-
CSVVPGQETQYF
>TRBJ1-1|TRBV12-3/TRBV12-4|TRBD1
CASTKQGLTEAFF
>TRBJ2-7|TRBV12-3/TRBV12-4|TRBD1
CASSPLYRGPYEQYF
>TRBJ1-6|TRBV28|-
CASSFGGRAPPLHF
>TRBJ1-5|TRBV20-1|TRBD1
CSARPGQGDQPQHF
>TRBJ1-2|TRBV15|-
CATSRDRVLNYGYTF
>TRBJ2-1|TRBV12-3/TRBV12-4|TRBD1
CASSADRGPYNEQFF